This T cell receptor beta chain was identified in a study of blood T cell repertoires in COVID-19. The CDR3 is 12 residues long. The V gene's germline CDR1 is KGHSY and CDR2 FQNENV. Trimming pared 3 bases from V and 15 bases from J, leaving 15 bases between. Enrolment of Seattle patients took place during active infection, and they were followed longitudinally. In the original processing: From reference gene primer amplification, estimates of nucleated cell counts were derived. Assay used: immunoSEQ multiplex PCR; TCRdb lists only in-frame clones, some missing. V and J calls and clone size follow that table, whereas D and trimming were derived from the DNA. The repertoire includes about 200,000 clones, around 86% of them detected once, and roughly 10% sits in the top ten.

This receptor was obtained from a woman in her fifties or sixties with COVID-19, enrolled during active disease. The gene calls are TRBV16 and TRBJ2-1; tentative D call: TRBD1 (5 bases). Material: peripheral blood. CDR3 protein: CASSHLRVVGFF. The CDR3 region has the DNA TGTGCCAGCAGCCACCTCAGGGTGGTAGGGTTCTTC. Variable domain in full (rest from reference TRBV16 and TRBJ2-1): GEEVAQTPKHLVRGEGQKAKLYCAPIKGHSYVFWYQQVLKNEFKFLISFQNENVFDETGMPKERFSAKCLPNSPCSLEIQATKLEDSAVYFCASSHLRVVGFFGPGTRLTVL.